This T cell receptor (beta chain) comes out of a study of identical twins (dated by TCRdb to the mid-2010s). For the study in its entirety: To test whether fetal clonotypes persist, this study deep-sequenced TCR alpha and beta repertoires from monozygotic twins, from unrelated adults of various ages, and from cord blood. To rule out contamination, the twin experiments were replicated at different times with different library preparation protocols. What the study reported, not specific to this receptor: In monozygotic twins, out-of-frame TCR alpha sharing was systematically underestimated by recombination models, although the models agreed with sharing between unrelated individuals. Zero-insertion analyses could be partly confounded by invariant T cells such as MAIT and iNKT, although diverse VJ usage argued against such confounding for most clonotypes. Out-of-frame TCR alpha sequences shared between twins showed an excess of low generation-probability sequences compared with coincidental sharing between unrelated individuals. Fewer insertions were carried by abundant cord blood beta clonotypes; a weaker similar trend was observed in young adult naive repertoires, while no such trend was observed in memory repertoires. Because the same donors could not be followed over many years, the conclusions relied on cross-sectional statistical analysis. Excess twin sharing in beta out-of-frame sequences was weaker because fewer shared sequences lowered the signal-to-noise ratio.

Library method: 5' RACE. Instrument used: Illumina HiSeq 2000. Template switching added a universal primer binding site, and the final cDNA carried a unique molecular identifier that allowed TCR cDNA molecules to be counted accurately. Specific primers in the conserved constant-segment region were used to synthesize first-strand cDNA for TCR alpha and beta chains. To control for contamination, every cDNA library was double barcoded, receiving both a SMART-Mk sample barcode and Illumina barcodes. TruSeq adapter sequences along with Illumina sample barcodes were introduced in two successive PCR steps. The TCR alpha and beta cDNA libraries were sequenced on the Illumina HiSeq platform using custom primers. For the original study's pipeline: MiGEC processed the raw reads to extract unique molecular identifiers, while MiXCR was used to determine the CDR3 positions. For each individual, recombination models were inferred using an EM algorithm with the repgenHMM and IGoR tools. The tcR package in R was used for shared clonotype analysis, with sharing normalized by the product of cloneset sizes. To study raw recombination free of thymic and clonal selection effects, out-of-frame nonproductive sequences were analyzed. TCRdb ran its own pipeline on the public reads, namely fastp trimming at Q25 and MiXCR clone calling, and kept in-frame beta chains. Rows are unified per CDR3 protein, each entry keeping the most common DNA and genes. For this entry, the V and J calls and clone size follow TCRdb and not the study's own pipeline. For this sample the table gives 450,000 to 650,000 distinct CDR3 sequences, of which approximately 9.6% were detected only once. Under 3.5% of the sample is taken by the ten largest.

Its CDR3 holds 14 amino acids, cysteine through phenylalanine. Kept here is only the CDR3 DNA, which spans 42 bases and is read in frame from base 1. Sequences SQVTM (CDR1) and ANQGSEA (CDR2) are obtained from the germline V gene. Cut back by 4 bases and 5 bases, the V and J ends lie 14 bases apart. Only healthy Caucasian donors were included. Three pairs of female monozygotic twins, all aged about 18 to 30 years, were included in the twin cohort. Peripheral blood mononuclear cells were used as the source from which RNA for TCR libraries was isolated. Worth noting for this clonotype: The target of this receptor is not known. No much larger clone is present one base from it, and per-base qualities are unavailable.

These records were also assigned to another study, of yellow fever vaccine responses in identical twins. Looking at the second paper: The T cell response to vaccination in identical twins was reported by the authors to appear partly convergent and partly personalized. In identical twins, the study followed T cell clones that responded to the vaccine with precision.

Sequencing used PBMCs. This clonotype originated in a woman between 18 and 29 years old in good health. The chain links TRBV29-1 with TRBJ2-2, with TRBD2 tentatively as D gene (6 bases match). The CDR3 reads as follows: CSVVLRTTTGELFF. DNA sequence: TGCAGCGTTGTCCTTAGGACTACAACCGGGGAGCTGTTTTTT.